These 32 T cell receptor beta chains came from one sample sequenced in a study of shared clonotypes between healthy human individuals. Here immunoSEQ multiplex PCR was the method, and the copy in TCRdb shows in-frame clones only, minus some. The data hold some 1,100,000 clones, with around 78% observed a single time. The specimen sequenced was memory CD4+ T cells from PBMCs. Indicated subset: CD45RA-negative fraction. The origin of the receptors is a man aged 18 to 35 in good health. Some clones in this sample may be carry-over from other donors' samples.

The chain links TRBV9 to TRBJ1-2; weak D call: TRBD1 (5 bases). CDR1 is SGDLS and CDR2 is YYNGEE in the germline V gene. The V end was cut by 0 bases, the J end by 3 bases, with 18 bases between. CDR3 size: 17 residues. Here the CDR3 reads CASSVAPRGGSDYGYTF. The DNA of the CDR3 is TGTGCCAGCAGCGTAGCCCCCCGCGGGGGAAGTGACTATGGCTACACCTTC.

J is TRBJ2-1 and V is TRBV9; 9 bases map to TRBD1. V shed 2 bases and J 2 bases; nucleotides not matched to a gene: 5. Germline V gene lookup returns CDR1 SGDLS and CDR2 YYNGEE. The CDR3 is 16 amino acids. CDR3 in amino acids: CASSVGTGSAYNEQFF. The CDR3 coding sequence is TGTGCCAGCAGCGTTGGGACAGGGTCAGCCTACAATGAGCAGTTCTTC.

The rearrangement links TRBV9 to TRBJ2-2; D gene unclear. This CDR3 region has 16 residues. V lost 3 bases to trimming and J lost 4 bases, with 16 bases between them. Germline CDR1 is SGDLS and CDR2 is YYNGEE. CDR3: CASSATSPGVTGELFF. In DNA form, the CDR3 reads TGTGCCAGCAGCGCGACATCCCCTGGGGTCACCGGGGAGCTGTTTTTT.

This clone was counted ten times or more. The V gene is TRBV5-1, the J gene TRBJ1-1; the D gene is possibly TRBD1 (5 bases). V lost 0 bases and J 0 bases, leaving 12 bases between the germline ends. CDR1 is SGHRS and CDR2 is YFSETQ in the germline V gene. The CDR3 totals 16 residues. In DNA form, the CDR3 reads TGCGCCAGCAGCTTGGGGATAACAGGCATGAACACTGAAGCTTTCTTT. It codes for CASSLGITGMNTEAFF.

This sequence joins TRBV19 and TRBJ2-5; D call uncertain. The CDR3 is made up of 13 amino acids. The ends were cut back, 8 bases at V and 5 bases at J, with 15 bases in the middle. CDR1 and CDR2 (germline): LNHDA, SQIVND (reference sequence). The CDR3 DNA is TGTGCCAGTCAACAATTTCTGGGGGAGACCCAGTACTTC. Its translation is CASQQFLGETQYF.

This sequence joins TRBV29-1 and TRBJ2-6, with 10 bases fitting TRBD1. CDR1 SQVTM and CDR2 ANQGSEA come from the germline V gene. This CDR3 spans 16 amino acids. J gave up 2 bases and V 1 base, and 2 bases lay outside the gene matches. The CDR3 is CSVEGTGGTGANVLTF. The CDR3 DNA reads as TGCAGCGTTGAAGGGACAGGGGGGACTGGGGCCAACGTCCTGACTTTC. Complete variable domain (other parts from reference TRBV29-1 and TRBJ2-6): SAVISQKPSRDICQRGTSLTIQCQVDSQVTMMFWYRQQPGQSLTLIATANQGSEATYESGFVIDKFPISRPNLTFSTLTVSNMSPEDSSIYLCSVEGTGGTGANVLTFGAGSRLTVL.

The count of this clone is one. A read error may account for a junction end that differs from germline. The chain uses TRBV20-1 and TRBJ2-7; 7 bases align to TRBD2. Germline CDR1 is DFQATT and CDR2 is SNEGSKA (reference sequence). The CDR3 is made up of 11 amino acids. Written as DNA, the CDR3 is TGCAGTGCCATACGGGTCCAGCGGGATTTATTC. Translated: CSAIRVQRDLF.

The chain couples TRBV11-3 to TRBJ1-1; 11 bases match TRBD1. V was clipped by 8 bases and J by 7 bases; unmatched bases: 12. Germline CDR1 and CDR2: SGHNT and YENEEA. The CDR3 is 15 residues long. This chain's CDR3 is CASGNSGTGGGEAFF. For the CDR3, the DNA is TGTGCCAGCGGCAACTCCGGGACAGGGGGAGGTGAAGCTTTCTTT. Together with reference TRBV11-3 and TRBJ1-1, the CDR3 gives the full variable domain: EAGVVQSPRYKIIEKKQPVAFWCNPISGHNTLYWYLQNLGQGPELLIRYENEEAVDDSQLPKDRFSAERLKGVDSTLKIQPAELGDSAVYLCASGNSGTGGGEAFFGQGTRLTVV.

The rearrangement joins TRBV7-2 to TRBJ1-1, with unresolved D. Trimming removed 3 bases from V and 2 bases from J, with 10 bases in between. Germline CDR1 SGHTA, CDR2 FQGNSA. The length of the CDR3 is 14 residues. CDR3 DNA sequence: TGTGCCAGCAGCTTCAACGGGGATAACACTGAAGCTTTCTTT. Residues: CASSFNGDNTEAFF.

V is TRBV18 and J is TRBJ2-1, with D unresolved. The germline V and J ends were trimmed by 1 base and 9 bases, with 10 bases remaining between them. This CDR3 has 13 amino acids. CDR1 KGHSH and CDR2 LQKENI come from the germline V gene. CDR3 loop: CASSPHQESEQFF. The CDR3, as DNA: TGTGCCAGCTCACCACATCAAGAAAGTGAGCAGTTCTTC.

The gene calls are TRBV6-5 and TRBJ2-7; D possibly uses TRBD1 or TRBD2 (5 bases each). The germline V and J ends were trimmed by 6 bases and 4 bases, with 19 bases remaining between them. CDR1 is MNHEY and CDR2 is SVGAGI in the germline V gene. The CDR3 has 15 amino acids. This chain's CDR3 is CASRINRDEGYEQYF. Here the CDR3 DNA reads TGTGCCAGCAGGATTAATCGGGACGAGGGGTACGAGCAGTACTTC.

This chain links TRBV11-2 with TRBJ2-5, with D unresolved. V was clipped by 4 bases and J by 5 bases, with 8 bases between them. CDR3 size: 12 residues. The germline CDR1 and CDR2 sequences are SGHAT and FQNNGV. This CDR3 reads CASSSSWETQYF. The CDR3, as DNA: TGTGCCAGCAGCTCCTCGTGGGAGACCCAGTACTTC.

This CDR3 is CASSGGGSYNEQFF. The CDR3 DNA reads as TGTGCCAGCTCAGGAGGGGGCTCCTACAATGAGCAGTTCTTC. The chain combines TRBV25-1 with TRBJ2-1; the D call may be TRBD1 or TRBD2 (6 bases each). V lost 8 bases, J lost 0 bases, and 11 bases lay in between. CDR1 and CDR2 from the germline V gene are MGHDK and SYGVNS. This CDR3 is built from 14 residues.

This chain connects TRBV10-3 to TRBJ2-4; TRBD2 agrees at 9 bases. Unmatched junction bases numbered 7, after V lost 0 bases and J lost 1 base. The CDR3 consists of 18 residues. The germline V gene encodes CDR1 ENHRY and CDR2 SYGVKD. The CDR3 loop reads CAISESIGTSRAKNIQYF. Here the CDR3 DNA reads TGTGCCATCAGTGAGTCGATTGGGACTAGCCGGGCCAAAAACATTCAGTACTTC.

With respect to this clone: The same CDR3 also results from other DNA sequences found in this sample. The chain joins TRBV7-2 to TRBJ2-7; TRBD2 aligns across 12 bases. The CDR3 consists of 14 residues. With 7 bases clipped from V and 2 bases from J, the junction kept 3 bases outside the gene matches. The germline V gene has CDR1 SGHTA and CDR2 FQGNSA. The CDR3 DNA reads TGTGCCAGCAACAGACTAGCGGGAGCCTACGAGCAGTACTTC. Translation gives CASNRLAGAYEQYF. The full variable domain, rest sourced from reference TRBV7-2 and TRBJ2-7, is GAGVSQSPSNKVTEKGKDVELRCDPISGHTALYWYRQSLGQGLEFLIYFQGNSAPDKSGLPSDRFSAERTGGSVSTLTIQRTQQEDSAVYLCASNRLAGAYEQYFGPGTRLTVT.

The genes are TRBV18 and TRBJ2-6; D gene uncertain. Trimming took 6 bases from V and 0 from J, leaving 9 bases between them. This CDR3 has 15 residues. CDR1 is KGHSH and CDR2 is LQKENI in the germline V gene. The CDR3 region is CASSLDNSGANVLTF. The CDR3 bases are TGTGCCAGCTCTCTCGACAACTCTGGGGCCAACGTCCTGACTTTC. The whole variable domain, remainder taken from reference TRBV18 and TRBJ2-6, is NAGVMQNPRHLVRRRGQEARLRCSPMKGHSHVYWYRQLPEEGLKFMVYLQKENIIDESGMPKERFSAEFPKEGPSILRIQQVVRGDSAAYFCASSLDNSGANVLTFGAGSRLTVL.

This chain connects TRBV27 to TRBJ1-1, with TRBD1 identical over 9 bases. Germline CDR1 is MNHEY and CDR2 is SMNVEV (reference sequence). The ends lost 5 bases at V and 4 bases at J; junction bases unmatched: 8. The CDR3 runs to 15 residues. For the CDR3, the DNA is TGTGCCAGCAGTCCCTGGGGACAGGGATTCACTGAAGCTTTCTTT. It yields the protein CASSPWGQGFTEAFF.

V gene TRBV30 combines with J gene TRBJ2-5; D gene uncertain. Trimming pared 3 bases from V and 2 bases from J, leaving 10 bases between. This CDR3 comprises 13 residues. The germline CDR1 and CDR2 sequences are GTSNPN and SVGIG (reference sequence). Here the CDR3 reads CAWRRQKQETQYF. CDR3 nucleotide sequence: TGTGCCTGGAGGAGACAAAAACAAGAGACCCAGTACTTC.

The chain uses TRBV2 and TRBJ2-1, with 8 bases identical to TRBD2. The CDR3 loop spans 13 amino acids. CDR1 and CDR2 (germline): SNHLY, FYNNEI. The junction had 3 bases not matched to a gene; V was cut back by 4 bases and J by 7 bases. The CDR3 is CASSGVAGNEQFF. The CDR3 nucleotides read TGTGCCAGCAGTGGGGTAGCGGGGAATGAGCAGTTCTTC.

This chain joins TRBV28 and TRBJ1-2, with D possibly TRBD1 on 5 matching bases. Germline CDR1 and CDR2: MDHEN and SYDVKM. The CDR3 is made up of 13 amino acids. The germline V and J ends were trimmed by 3 bases and 8 bases, with 13 bases remaining between them. The CDR3 sequence is CASSLGPPGGYTF. The CDR3, as DNA: TGTGCCAGCAGTTTGGGACCGCCGGGGGGCTACACCTTC.

This clone was counted a few times. The J gene is TRBJ1-1, the V gene TRBV7-9, with unresolved D. The CDR3 spans 11 residues. Germline V gene data show CDR1 as SEHNR and CDR2 as FQNEAQ (reference sequence). The V end was cut by 2 bases, the J end by 4 bases, with 2 bases between. The chain's CDR3 is CASSLFTEAFF. CDR3 sequence (DNA): TGTGCCAGCAGCTTATTCACTGAAGCTTTCTTT.

V and J are TRBV7-2 and TRBJ1-2; D possibly corresponds to TRBD1 (6 bases). Deletions cut 3 bases from V and 1 base from J, with 9 bases between. The CDR3 extends over 14 amino acids. Germline CDR1 SGHTA, CDR2 FQGNSA. CDR3 loop: CASSLDSHNYGYTF. The DNA for the CDR3 is TGTGCCAGCAGCTTGGACAGTCATAACTATGGCTACACCTTC.

The CDR3 DNA reads as TGTGCCAGCAGTCCCCTGGGGGGAGACCCCTACAATGAGCAGTTCTTC. The encoded protein is CASSPLGGDPYNEQFF. The chain links TRBV28 to TRBJ2-1, with a tentative D call TRBD2 (6 bases). Germline loops: CDR1 MDHEN, CDR2 SYDVKM. The CDR3 loop spans 16 amino acids. V was cut by 5 bases and J by 2 bases, with 16 bases left in between.

The rearrangement uses TRBV7-3 and TRBJ2-1, with a tentative D call TRBD1 (6 bases). The CDR3 spans 13 residues. Trimming pared 3 bases from V and 10 bases from J, leaving 13 bases between. CDR1 and CDR2 from the germline V gene are SGHTA and FQGTGA. CDR3 protein: CASSLNREREQFF. CDR3 bases: TGTGCCAGCAGCTTGAACAGGGAACGCGAGCAGTTCTTC.

CDR3 loop: CASSLDEDTQYF. The CDR3 DNA reads TGTGCCAGCAGCTTAGATGAGGATACGCAGTATTTT. The rearrangement joins TRBV7-9 to TRBJ2-3; the D is unclear. The CDR3 has 12 amino acids. The germline CDR1 and CDR2 sequences are SEHNR and FQNEAQ (reference sequence). Trimming stripped 1 base from V and 6 bases from J, with 5 bases between.

The rearrangement joins TRBV7-9 to TRBJ1-4, with D perhaps TRBD1 (5 bases). Germline CDR1 and CDR2: SEHNR and FQNEAQ (reference sequence). V was cut by 2 bases and J by 7 bases, with 14 bases left in between. The CDR3 contains 15 residues. This CDR3 is CASSLRGRQSEKLFF. The CDR3 coding sequence is TGTGCCAGCAGCTTAAGGGGCAGGCAGAGTGAAAAACTGTTTTTT.

V usage is TRBV30 and J usage is TRBJ2-5; TRBD2 matches 9 bases. The length of the CDR3 is 13 residues. Germline V gene sequence: CDR1 GTSNPN, CDR2 SVGIG (reference sequence). J was trimmed by 4 bases and V by 4 bases; bases with no gene match: 4. CDR3 in DNA: TGTGCCTGGACCGGGGGACTAGCAGAGACCCAGTACTTC. Translation gives CAWTGGLAETQYF.

This sequence joins TRBV5-1 and TRBJ2-7; weak D call: TRBD2 (5 bases). The CDR3 loop spans 12 amino acids. Trimming stripped 3 bases from V and 6 bases from J, with 10 bases between. Germline assignment: CDR1 SGHRS and CDR2 YFSETQ. The CDR3 protein is CASSSGVGEQYF. In nucleotides, the CDR3 is TGCGCCAGCAGCTCCGGGGTCGGCGAGCAGTACTTC.

The V call is TRBV4-2, the J call TRBJ2-1; 7 bases line up with TRBD2. Germline lookup yields CDR1 LGHNA and CDR2 YNFKEQ. The CDR3 totals 15 residues. Unmatched junction bases numbered 3, after V lost 0 bases and J lost 4 bases. The CDR3 nucleotides are TGTGCCAGCAGCCAAGAGGCTAGCGGATACAATGAGCAGTTCTTC. This encodes CASSQEASGYNEQFF.

This clone was recorded only once. The chain has TRBV12-5 and TRBJ2-5; the D gene is possibly TRBD2 (6 bases). Germline V CDR1 and CDR2: LGHNT, FRNRAP. This CDR3 is built from 13 residues. Trimming removed 6 bases at V and 5 bases at J, with 13 bases between. CDR3 in amino acids: CASGSAGGETQYF. As DNA, the CDR3 is TGTGCTAGTGGGTCAGCGGGCGGCGAGACCCAGTACTTC.

Turning to this clone: This CDR3 is also generated by other DNA sequences in the sample. This chain links TRBV9 with TRBJ2-5; D not resolved. This CDR3 is 12 amino acids long. In germline, CDR1 is SGDLS, CDR2 YYNGEE. Trimming stripped 0 bases from V and 5 bases from J, with 5 bases between. CDR3 in amino acids: CASSVGGETQYF. CDR3 in DNA: TGTGCCAGCAGCGTAGGTGGGGAGACCCAGTACTTC. The full variable domain, with the rest looked up from reference TRBV9 and TRBJ2-5, is DSGVTQTPKHLITATGQRVTLRCSPRSGDLSVYWYQQSLDQGLQFLIQYYNGEERAKGNILERFSAQQFPDLHSELNLSSLELGDSALYFCASSVGGETQYFGPGTRLLVL.

J is TRBJ2-1 and V is TRBV10-3, with D unresolved. The CDR3 has 15 residues. Trimming stripped 3 bases from V and 8 bases from J, with 17 bases between. Germline lookup yields CDR1 ENHRY and CDR2 SYGVKD. The DNA of the CDR3 is TGTGCCATCAGTGACAGTGGCCGCCAGGTGGATGAGCAGTTCTTC. Residues: CAISDSGRQVDEQFF.